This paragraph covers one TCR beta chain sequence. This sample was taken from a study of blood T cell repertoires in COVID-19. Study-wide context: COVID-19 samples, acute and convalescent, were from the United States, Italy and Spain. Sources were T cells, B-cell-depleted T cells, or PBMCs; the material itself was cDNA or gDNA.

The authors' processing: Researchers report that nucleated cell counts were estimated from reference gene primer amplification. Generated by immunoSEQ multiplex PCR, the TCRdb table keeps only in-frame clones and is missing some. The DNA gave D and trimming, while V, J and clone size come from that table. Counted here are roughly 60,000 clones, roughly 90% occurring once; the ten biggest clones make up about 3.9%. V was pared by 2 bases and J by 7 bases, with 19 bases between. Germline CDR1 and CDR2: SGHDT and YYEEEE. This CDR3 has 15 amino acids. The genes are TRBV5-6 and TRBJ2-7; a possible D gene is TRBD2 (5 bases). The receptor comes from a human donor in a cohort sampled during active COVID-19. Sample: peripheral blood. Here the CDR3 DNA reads TGTGCCAGCAGCTTCGGGCTGGGAAGGGAGAGGGAGCAGTACTTC. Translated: CASSFGLGREREQYF.